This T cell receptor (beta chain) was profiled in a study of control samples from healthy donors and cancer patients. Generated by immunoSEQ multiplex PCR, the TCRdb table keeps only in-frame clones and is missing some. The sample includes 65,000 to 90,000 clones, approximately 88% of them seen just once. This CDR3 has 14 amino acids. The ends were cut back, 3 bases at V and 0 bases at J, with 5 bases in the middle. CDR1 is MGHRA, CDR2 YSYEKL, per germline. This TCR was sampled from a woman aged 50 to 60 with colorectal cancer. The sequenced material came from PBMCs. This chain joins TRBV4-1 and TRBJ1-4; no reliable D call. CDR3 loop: CASSQGSTNEKLFF. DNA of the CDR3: TGCGCCAGCAGCCAGGGTTCAACTAATGAAAAACTGTTTTTT.